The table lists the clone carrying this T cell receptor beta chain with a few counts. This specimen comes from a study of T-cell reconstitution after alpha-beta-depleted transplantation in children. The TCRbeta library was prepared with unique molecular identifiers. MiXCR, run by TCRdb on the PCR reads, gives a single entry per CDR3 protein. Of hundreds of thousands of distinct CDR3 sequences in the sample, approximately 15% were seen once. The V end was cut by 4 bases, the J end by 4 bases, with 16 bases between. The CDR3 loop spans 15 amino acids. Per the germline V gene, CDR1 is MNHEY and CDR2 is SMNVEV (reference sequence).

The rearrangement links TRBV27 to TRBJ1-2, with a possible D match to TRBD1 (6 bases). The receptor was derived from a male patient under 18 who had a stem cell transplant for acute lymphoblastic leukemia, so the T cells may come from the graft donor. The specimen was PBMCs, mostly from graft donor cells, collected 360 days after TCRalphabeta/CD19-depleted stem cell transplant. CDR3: CASSSDRLSSYGYTF. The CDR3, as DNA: TGTGCCAGCAGTTCCGACAGGTTAAGTTCCTATGGCTACACCTTC.